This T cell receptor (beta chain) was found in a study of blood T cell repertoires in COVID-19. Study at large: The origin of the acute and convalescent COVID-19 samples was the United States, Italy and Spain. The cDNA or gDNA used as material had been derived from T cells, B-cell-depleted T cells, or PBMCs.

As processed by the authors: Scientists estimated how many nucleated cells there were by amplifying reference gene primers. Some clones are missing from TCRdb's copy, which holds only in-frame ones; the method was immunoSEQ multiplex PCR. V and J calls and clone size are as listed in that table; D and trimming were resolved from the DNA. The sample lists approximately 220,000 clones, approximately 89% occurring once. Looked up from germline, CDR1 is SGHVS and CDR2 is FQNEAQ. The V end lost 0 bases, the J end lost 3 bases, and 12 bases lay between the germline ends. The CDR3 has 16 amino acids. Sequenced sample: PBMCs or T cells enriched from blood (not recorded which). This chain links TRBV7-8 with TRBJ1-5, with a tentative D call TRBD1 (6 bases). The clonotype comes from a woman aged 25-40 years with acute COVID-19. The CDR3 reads CASSLANRALNQPQHF. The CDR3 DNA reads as TGTGCCAGCAGCTTAGCAAACAGGGCCCTCAATCAGCCCCAGCATTTT.